The next 7 T cell receptor beta chains were all read from a single sample in a study of T cell responses to AZD1222 COVID-19 vaccine (dated by TCRdb to the early 2020s). This specimen's time point label, per the study, means: about 28 days (+/-7) after the second vaccine dose. The library was generated by the immunoSEQ multiplex PCR assay. Here the immuneACCESS table is served through TCRdb, limited to in-frame sequences with V and J called. Missing clones are a known gap in these copies; in checked studies unresolved V genes cover under half, and the rest lacks a known reason. This sample lists roughly 98,000 clones; about 90% were detected once. 15% to 20% of the sample lies in the top ten. The source was peripheral blood, collected 28 days after the second AZD1222 dose. Receptors originate from an adult who received the AZD1222 COVID-19 vaccine.

V usage is TRBV28 and J usage is TRBJ1-1; 8 bases are a match to TRBD1. Germline V CDR1 and CDR2: MDHEN, SYDVKM. With 2 bases clipped from V and 9 bases from J, the junction kept 8 bases outside the gene matches. This CDR3 spans 14 amino acids. This CDR3 is CASSLGQGRVKAFF. The CDR3 nucleotides are TGTGCCAGCAGTTTAGGACAGGGAAGGGTAAAAGCTTTCTTT.

Worth noting for this clone: Other DNA sequences of this sample code for an identical CDR3. The chain recombines TRBV7-2 with TRBJ2-5, with 8 positions matching TRBD1. This CDR3 has 13 amino acids. J lost 4 bases, V lost 3 bases, and 1 base had no gene match. CDR1 is SGHTA and CDR2 is FQGNSA in the germline V gene. CDR3 region: CASSFTGGETQYF. The CDR3 region has the DNA TGTGCCAGCAGCTTTACAGGGGGAGAGACCCAGTACTTC.

This sequence joins TRBV7-8 and TRBJ2-6, with a possible D match to TRBD2 (6 bases). CDR1 is SGHVS and CDR2 is FQNEAQ in the germline V gene. This CDR3 is built from 17 residues. Trimming shortened V by 0 bases and J by 0 bases, and 9 bases separated the two germline ends. CDR3 DNA sequence: TGTGCCAGCAGCTTAGCGGGGGGACTCTCTGGGGCCAACGTCCTGACTTTC. Translation: CASSLAGGLSGANVLTF.

The genes are TRBV24-1 and TRBJ2-1; TRBD1 matches at 10 bases. Germline lookup yields CDR1 KGHDR and CDR2 SFDVKD. V shed 9 bases, J shed 3 bases, and the junction held 7 bases outside the gene matches. This CDR3 contains 15 residues. CDR3 sequence (DNA): TGTGCCACCCTACTGACAGGGGGCCGCTACAATGAGCAGTTCTTC. This gives the protein CATLLTGGRYNEQFF.

The chain couples TRBV11-3 to TRBJ1-2, with unresolved D. The CDR3 extends over 14 amino acids. The V end was cut by 4 bases, the J end by 3 bases, with 12 bases between. Germline CDR1 and CDR2: SGHNT and YENEEA. As DNA, the CDR3 is TGTGCCAGCAGCTGCGGGGTATTTTACTATGGCTACACCTTC. Protein sequence: CASSCGVFYYGYTF.

The chain has TRBV7-9 and TRBJ1-6; the D gene is possibly TRBD1 (5 bases). The germline CDR1 and CDR2 sequences are SEHNR and FQNEAQ (reference sequence). Trimming pared 1 base from V and 10 bases from J, leaving 11 bases between. The CDR3 sequence is 14 residues long. The CDR3, as DNA: TGTGCCAGCAGCTTAGTCAGGGCGGAATCACCCCTCCACTTT. Translation gives CASSLVRAESPLHF.

J is TRBJ1-2 and V is TRBV7-2, with D perhaps TRBD1 (5 bases). The CDR3 totals 16 residues. Germline V gives CDR1 SGHTA, CDR2 FQGNSA. The V end lost 1 base, the J end lost 3 bases, and 15 bases lay between the germline ends. In DNA form, the CDR3 reads TGTGCCAGCAGCTTAGTAGGGACGGGCGGGTACTATGGCTACACCTTC. Translating gives CASSLVGTGGYYGYTF.